Following are 30 T cell receptor beta chains from one sample sequenced in a study of T cell repertoires in aging, cancer and after chemotherapy. Peripheral blood genomic DNA, not sorted cells or RNA, was the template. TRB rearrangements spanning V, D and J were amplified using mixed TRB-A/B primers. MiXCR, applied by TCRdb to the multiplex PCR reads, yields one record per CDR3 protein. The repertoire holds 15,000 to 20,000 distinct CDR3 sequences, 37% seen once, with over 15% in the top ten. The specimen was blood. All receptors derive from a human donor with a solid tumor.

This clonotype is labeled medium-sized. This chain connects TRBV6-1 to TRBJ2-3, with TRBD2 matching 14 bases. With 4 bases clipped from V and 4 bases from J, the junction kept 1 base outside the gene matches. Germline loops: CDR1 MNHNS, CDR2 SASEGT. CDR3 length: 15 amino acids. CDR3 nucleotide sequence: TGTGCCAGCAGTGGGACTAGCGGGGGGCCAGATACGCAGTATTTT. Encoded protein: CASSGTSGGPDTQYF.

The chain is built from TRBV12-3 or TRBV12-4 and TRBJ1-1; D not certain. The CDR3 consists of 12 residues. V dropped 4 bases and J dropped 5 bases, with 8 bases sitting between them. The chain's CDR3 is CASSWSGTEAFF. For the CDR3, the DNA is TGTGCCAGCAGTTGGTCCGGTACTGAAGCTTTCTTT.

This clonotype was detected a few times. V gene TRBV6-6 combines with J gene TRBJ2-7, with 9 positions matching TRBD1. The CDR3 has 12 amino acids. From germline, CDR1 is MNHNY and CDR2 SVGAGI (reference sequence). The V gene end was trimmed by 5 bases and the J gene end by 6 bases; junction bases not matched to a gene: 2. In nucleotides, the CDR3 is TGTGCCAGCAGTACAGGGGGCGCCGAGCAGTACTTC. Translation: CASSTGGAEQYF.

In this sample, this clonotype turned up a few times. V is TRBV19 and J is TRBJ2-2, with 8 bases fitting TRBD2. The germline V gene has CDR1 LNHDA and CDR2 SQIVND (reference sequence). Trimming took 3 bases from V and 6 from J; bases not matched to a gene: 9. The CDR3 contains 16 residues. CDR3 DNA sequence: TGTGCCAGTAGTATCGGAGCGGGAGTTTTTTCCGGGGAGCTGTTTTTT. Translation gives CASSIGAGVFSGELFF.

This clonotype is labeled as medium-sized. The chain links TRBV19 to TRBJ2-1; TRBD1 matches 7 bases. J gave up 8 bases and V 3 bases, and 4 bases lay outside the gene matches. CDR3 length: 13 residues. The germline V gene has CDR1 LNHDA and CDR2 SQIVND (reference sequence). CDR3 loop: CASSIGQADEQFF. The CDR3 DNA is TGTGCCAGTAGTATCGGACAGGCCGATGAGCAGTTCTTC. Variable domain in full (rest from reference TRBV19 and TRBJ2-1): DGGITQSPKYLFRKEGQNVTLSCEQNLNHDAMYWYRQDPGQGLRLIYYSQIVNDFQKGDIAEGYSVSREKKESFPLTVTSAQKNPTAFYLCASSIGQADEQFFGPGTRLTVL.

The CDR3 region is CASSYTGRGQGSGNTIYF. The CDR3 DNA is TGTGCCAGCAGTTACACGGGTCGGGGACAGGGCTCTGGAAACACCATATATTTT. The rearrangement uses TRBV6-5 and TRBJ1-3, with TRBD1 identical over 9 bases. Germline V CDR1 and CDR2: MNHEY, SVGAGI. This CDR3 is built from 18 residues. V was pared by 2 bases and J by 0 bases, with 8 bases of the junction left unmatched.

The sample holds a few counts of this clonotype. The rearrangement uses TRBV18 and TRBJ2-3; maybe TRBD1 (6 bases). CDR1 KGHSH and CDR2 LQKENI come from the germline V gene. With 8 bases removed from V and 4 bases from J, the gap between germline ends came to 13 bases. CDR3 size: 13 residues. CDR3 nucleotides: TGTGCCAGCCTCGGACAGTTGCCAGATACGCAGTATTTT. Translation gives CASLGQLPDTQYF.

Turning to this clonotype: At one end, the junction sequence differs from germline, possibly due to a read error. The chain joins TRBV7-9 to TRBJ2-3; 10 nucleotides agree with TRBD2. The CDR3 runs 13 residues. CDR1 is SEHNR and CDR2 is FQNEAQ in the germline V gene (reference sequence). The CDR3 is CASSLAGDDTQYF. DNA of the CDR3: TGTGCCAGCAGCCTAGCGGGAGATGATACGCAGTATTTT.

The rearrangement uses TRBV19 and TRBJ1-2; tentative D call: TRBD1 (5 bases). Between the trimmed V and J ends, which lost 7 bases and 1 base, there was a span of 16 bases. Per the germline V gene, CDR1 is LNHDA and CDR2 is SQIVND (reference sequence). The CDR3 is made up of 15 amino acids. CDR3 sequence reads: CASTPGPEVNYGYTF. For the CDR3, the DNA is TGTGCCAGTACCCCAGGGCCGGAGGTTAACTATGGCTACACCTTC.

This clonotype ranks as medium-sized (0.01 to 0.1%). The rearrangement links TRBV19 to TRBJ2-3; TRBD2 matches at 14 bases. CDR1 and CDR2 (germline): LNHDA, SQIVND (reference sequence). The CDR3 is 19 residues long. With 6 bases clipped from V and 2 bases from J, the junction kept 13 bases outside the gene matches. This chain's CDR3 is CASSERGLAGDANTDTQYF. Here the CDR3 DNA reads TGTGCCAGTAGCGAAAGGGGACTAGCGGGAGATGCGAACACAGATACGCAGTATTTT.

This clonotype was counted between two and nine times. The CDR3 bases are TGTGCCAGCAGCTTTTCTGGCCCAGATACGCAGTATTTT. As protein: CASSFSGPDTQYF. V and J are TRBV5-4 and TRBJ2-3, with D hard to call. Trimming shortened V by 2 bases and J by 4 bases, and 8 bases separated the two germline ends. This CDR3 is built from 13 residues. Germline CDR1 and CDR2: SGHNT and YYREEE (reference sequence).

This chain joins TRBV6-5 and TRBJ2-1; no firm D call. CDR3 size: 12 residues. V lost 6 bases, J lost 4 bases, and 7 bases lay in between. Looked up from germline, CDR1 is MNHEY and CDR2 is SVGAGI. CDR3 protein: CASRRSYNEQFF. The CDR3 coding sequence is TGTGCCAGCAGACGTTCTTACAATGAGCAGTTCTTC.

This chain joins TRBV18 and TRBJ2-5; D not resolved. The CDR3 loop spans 15 amino acids. The V gene's germline CDR1 is KGHSH and CDR2 LQKENI. The germline V and J ends were trimmed by 0 bases and 4 bases, with 12 bases remaining between them. The CDR3 bases are TGTGCCAGCTCACCACCCCTGACAATTAGAGAGACCCAGTACTTC. Protein product: CASSPPLTIRETQYF. Using reference TRBV18 and TRBJ2-5 for the parts outside the CDR3, the full variable domain is NAGVMQNPRHLVRRRGQEARLRCSPMKGHSHVYWYRQLPEEGLKFMVYLQKENIIDESGMPKERFSAEFPKEGPSILRIQQVVRGDSAAYFCASSPPLTIRETQYFGPGTRLLVL.

The CDR3 protein is CASSLSLPREQYF. The CDR3 DNA reads as TGCGCCAGCAGCTTGTCACTACCGCGCGAGCAGTACTTC. This chain joins TRBV5-1 and TRBJ2-7; D remains unclear. The germline V gene encodes CDR1 SGHRS and CDR2 YFSETQ. The CDR3 loop spans 13 amino acids. The ends were cut back, 1 base at V and 6 bases at J, with 11 bases in the middle.

The chain links TRBV12-3 or TRBV12-4 to TRBJ2-1; D unresolved. Trimming pared 3 bases from V and 4 bases from J, leaving 13 bases between. This CDR3 is built from 15 residues. The CDR3 DNA follows: TGTGCCAGCAGTTTTATAGGATCTTATTACAATGAGCAGTTCTTC. This codes for CASSFIGSYYNEQFF.

This clonotype appeared a few times. V is TRBV5-4 and J is TRBJ2-5; D may be TRBD1 (6 bases). The CDR3 contains 16 residues. Germline assignment: CDR1 SGHNT and CDR2 YYREEE (reference sequence). Trimming stripped 3 bases from V and 0 bases from J, with 15 bases between. The CDR3: CASSSAYNRDQETQYF. CDR3 DNA: TGTGCCAGCAGCTCAGCTTACAACAGGGACCAAGAGACCCAGTACTTC.

The V and J genes are TRBV30 and TRBJ2-5; no firm D call. Trimming removed 3 bases at V and 5 bases at J, with 19 bases between. The germline V gene encodes CDR1 GTSNPN and CDR2 SVGIG (reference sequence). The CDR3 contains 15 residues. Here the CDR3 DNA reads TGTGCCTGGAGCCGGCCCAGTCTTATTCTGGAGACCCAGTACTTC. Amino acid sequence: CAWSRPSLILETQYF.

The chain employs TRBV7-2 and TRBJ2-7; unclear D gene. CDR1 and CDR2 (germline): SGHTA, FQGNSA. The CDR3 has 15 residues. CDR3 in DNA: TGTGTCAGTTGCGAGCTGACGCAGAGAGGCTACGAGCAGTACTTC. Protein: CVSCELTQRGYEQYF.

In DNA, the CDR3 is TGTGCCTGGAGTCAAAAAACAGGGAGGGACATTCAGTACTTC. Amino acids: CAWSQKTGRDIQYF. V and J are TRBV30 and TRBJ2-4; a weak D match, TRBD2 (7 bases). The V gene's germline CDR1 is GTSNPN and CDR2 SVGIG (reference sequence). Trimming took off 2 bases at V and 8 bases at J, with 16 bases between the two ends. The CDR3 runs to 14 residues.

This clonotype has more than one count but fewer than ten. The CDR3 nucleotides are TGTGCCAGTAGTGGGACCCCCGGGAGTCAGCCCCAGCATTTT. Its translation: CASSGTPGSQPQHF. V and J are TRBV19 and TRBJ1-5; TRBD1 is a possible D gene (5 bases). This CDR3 region has 14 residues. From germline, CDR1 is LNHDA and CDR2 SQIVND (reference sequence). Trimming cost V 5 bases and J 6 bases, with 14 bases left between them.

V is TRBV30 and J is TRBJ1-5; TRBD1 matches 9 bases. This CDR3 has 16 residues. V was clipped by 2 bases and J by 5 bases; unmatched bases: 10. Germline CDR1 reads GTSNPN; CDR2 reads SVGIG (reference sequence). The CDR3 protein is CAWSRGRDRAYQPQHF. CDR3 DNA: TGTGCCTGGAGTAGGGGCCGGGACAGGGCCTATCAGCCCCAGCATTTT.

This clonotype was detected a few times. V usage is TRBV5-6 and J usage is TRBJ2-3, with D possibly TRBD1 on 5 matching bases. The CDR3 extends over 13 amino acids. Germline V lookup: CDR1 SGHDT, CDR2 YYEEEE. Trimming removed 4 bases from V and 5 bases from J, with 11 bases in between. CDR3 nucleotide sequence: TGTGCCAGCAGCCCGAGCAGGGTAGATACGCAGTATTTT. Protein: CASSPSRVDTQYF.

This rearrangement joins TRBV7-6 to TRBJ2-7; TRBD2 aligns across 8 bases. The CDR3 contains 15 residues. Looked up from germline, CDR1 is SGHVS and CDR2 is FNYEAQ. Losses at the gene ends were 5 bases for V and 3 bases for J; bases not matched to a gene: 9. CDR3 residues: CASSPGGQGSYEQYF. The CDR3 nucleotides are TGTGCCAGCAGCCCGGGGGGGCAGGGGAGCTACGAGCAGTACTTC. Using reference TRBV7-6 and TRBJ2-7 for the parts outside the CDR3, the full variable domain is GAGVSQSPRYKVTKRGQDVALRCDPISGHVSLYWYRQALGQGPEFLTYFNYEAQQDKSGLPNDRFSAERPEGSISTLTIQRTEQRDSAMYRCASSPGGQGSYEQYFGPGTRLTVT.

The gene calls are TRBV15 and TRBJ1-1; D may be TRBD1 (5 bases). The CDR3 extends over 13 amino acids. Trimming shortened V by 0 bases and J by 7 bases, and 9 bases separated the two germline ends. Germline V gene data show CDR1 as LNHNV and CDR2 as YYDKDF (reference sequence). CDR3 DNA sequence: TGTGCCACCAGCAGAGACAGGGTCGTTGAAGCTTTCTTT. Translation gives CATSRDRVVEAFF.

J is TRBJ1-5 and V is TRBV15; D is undetermined. V lost 1 base and J 8 bases, leaving 12 bases between the germline ends. Germline CDR1 reads LNHNV; CDR2 reads YYDKDF (reference sequence). The CDR3 is 14 residues long. CDR3 amino acids: CATSRALAIEPQHF. The CDR3 DNA follows: TGTGCCACCAGCAGAGCCCTGGCCATAGAGCCCCAGCATTTT.

The chain links TRBV6-5 to TRBJ1-5; D might be TRBD1 (6 bases). The CDR3 extends over 13 amino acids. Germline loops: CDR1 MNHEY, CDR2 SVGAGI. V lost 6 bases, J lost 5 bases, and 11 bases lay in between. CDR3 in DNA: TGTGCCAGCAGCCCCAGGGGCGATCAGCCCCAGCATTTT. Translated, it gives CASSPRGDQPQHF.

There are a few counts of this clonotype. The J gene is TRBJ1-6, the V gene TRBV19; tentative D call: TRBD1 (6 bases). The germline V gene encodes CDR1 LNHDA and CDR2 SQIVND (reference sequence). V lost 5 bases, J lost 4 bases, and 21 bases lay in between. The CDR3 spans 18 residues. The CDR3 DNA follows: TGTGCCAGTAGTCCCGAAGGCCCACAGGGAGATTATAATTCACCCCTCCACTTT. Protein product: CASSPEGPQGDYNSPLHF.

For this clonotype: A much larger clone differs from this one at a single base, so this may be a read error. The rearrangement links TRBV19 to TRBJ2-3, with D tentatively TRBD2 (5 bases). V lost 4 bases and J lost 2, with 7 bases in between. The CDR3 sequence is 13 residues long. Germline CDR1 LNHDA, CDR2 SQIVND (reference sequence). CDR3 protein: CASSKADTDTQYF. CDR3 coding DNA: TGTGCCAGTAGTAAAGCGGACACAGATACGCAGTATTTT.

The rearrangement joins TRBV18 to TRBJ2-5; D ambiguous. V was pared by 2 bases and J by 1 base, with 11 bases between. Germline CDR1 and CDR2: KGHSH and LQKENI. The CDR3 length is 15 residues. The CDR3 DNA reads TGTGCCAGCTCACCAGCCCGGGTCCCCCAAGAGACCCAGTACTTC. Its translation is CASSPARVPQETQYF. The full variable domain, completed using reference TRBV18 and TRBJ2-5, is NAGVMQNPRHLVRRRGQEARLRCSPMKGHSHVYWYRQLPEEGLKFMVYLQKENIIDESGMPKERFSAEFPKEGPSILRIQQVVRGDSAAYFCASSPARVPQETQYFGPGTRLLVL.

The chain joins TRBV5-6 to TRBJ1-6; 7 nucleotides align to TRBD1. CDR3 length: 15 amino acids. CDR1 and CDR2 (germline): SGHDT, YYEEEE. The J segment lost 8 bases and the V segment lost 4 bases, leaving 9 bases of the junction unmatched. CDR3 residues: CASSRFDRVHSPLHF. In nucleotides, the CDR3 is TGTGCCAGCAGCCGATTCGACAGGGTCCATTCACCCCTCCACTTT.